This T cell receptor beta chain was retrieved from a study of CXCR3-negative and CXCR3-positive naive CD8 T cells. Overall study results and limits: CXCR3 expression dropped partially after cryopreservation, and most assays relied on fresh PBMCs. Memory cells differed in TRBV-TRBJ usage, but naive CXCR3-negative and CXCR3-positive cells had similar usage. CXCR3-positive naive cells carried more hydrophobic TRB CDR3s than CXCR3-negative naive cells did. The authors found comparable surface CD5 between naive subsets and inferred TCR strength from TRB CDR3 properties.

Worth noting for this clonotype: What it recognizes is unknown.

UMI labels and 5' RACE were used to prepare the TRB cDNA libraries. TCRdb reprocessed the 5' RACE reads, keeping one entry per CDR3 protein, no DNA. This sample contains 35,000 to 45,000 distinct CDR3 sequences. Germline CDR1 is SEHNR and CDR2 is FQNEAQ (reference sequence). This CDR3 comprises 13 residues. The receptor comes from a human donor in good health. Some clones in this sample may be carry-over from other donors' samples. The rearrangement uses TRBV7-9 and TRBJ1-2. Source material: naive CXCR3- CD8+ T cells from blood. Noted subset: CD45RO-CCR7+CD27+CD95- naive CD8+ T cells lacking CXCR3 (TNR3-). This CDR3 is CASSLVGDKGYTF.